This T cell receptor beta chain originates from a study of cytomegalovirus exposure and HLA in healthy donors. The study ran its PCR with 60 Vbeta and 13 Jbeta primers. Sequencing used immunoSEQ multiplex PCR; TCRdb keeps in-frame clones, though not all of them. Here the sample spans 200,000 to 250,000 clones, roughly 91% being singletons. Notes on this clone: The antigen is undetermined.

Notes on the study in general: Researchers catalogued around 150 TCR beta chains as cytomegalovirus-associated. A later analysis linked a missense variant in DCLRE1C to the trimming of TCR beta V and J genes. An analysis was carried out later, and it reportedly showed fewer N-insertions in an Asian-associated ancestry cluster than the roughly 670-donor mean.

Source material: PBMCs. This sequence was found in a woman aged 18 to 35 in good health and CMV-seronegative.

The CDR3 DNA sequence: TGCGCCAGCAGCCGGCAGGGGAAGAACACTGAAGCTTTCTTT. As protein: CASSRQGKNTEAFF. The chain combines TRBV5-1 with TRBJ1-1; TRBD1 might be the D (6 bases). V was clipped by 4 bases and J by 1 base, with 11 bases between them. Germline CDR1 SGHRS, CDR2 YFSETQ. CDR3 length: 14 residues.